This is a list of T cell receptor beta chains from one sample in a study of CD8+CD57+ T cells in acquired aplastic anemia. One entry per CDR3 protein, called by TCRdb with MiXCR from the reads. The top ten hold around 0.96% of the sample, which has some 170,000 distinct CDR3 sequences, 35% to 55% seen once. The material sequenced was sorted CD4+, CD8+, or CD8+CD57+ T cells (not recorded which) from PBMCs. Receptors originate from a human donor in good health. The CDR3 runs from the conserved cysteine through the conserved F or W. D genes are given only for firm matches. Rows may omit the clone size; those that give it use once, few, many or a size class.

v_gene	j_gene	d_gene	abundance	CDR3nt	CDR3aa
TRBV5-1	TRBJ2-6	TRBD2	many	TGCGCCGGGCCGGGGGGGGTTAATGGGGCCAACGTCCTGACTTTC	CAGPGGVNGANVLTF
TRBV11-2	TRBJ2-3	TRBD2	once	TGTGCCAGCAGCTTATTGGCGGGGGGGACTAGCACAGATACGCAGTGTTTT	CASSLLAGGTSTDTQCF
TRBV4-3	TRBJ2-1	TRBD2	few	TGCGCCAGCAGCCAAGATGTCGGGGGGATCTCCTACAATGAGCAGTTCTTC	CASSQDVGGISYNEQFF
TRBV10-3	TRBJ2-5	.	many	TGTGCCATCAGGGGGGCCGGGCCGAGCGCTAGGGAGACCCAGTACTTC	CAIRGAGPSARETQYF
TRBV5-6	TRBJ1-3	.	many	TGTGCCAGCAGCTACAGGGTAGGAAACACCATATATTTT	CASSYRVGNTIYF
TRBV29-1	TRBJ2-7	.	many	TGCAGCGTTGAAGCTGGAAGACCCTACGAGCAGTACTTC	CSVEAGRPYEQYF
TRBV24-1	TRBJ1-5	.	.	TGTGCCACCAGTGATGGGACTGCTAGCAATCAGCCCCAGCATTTT	CATSDGTASNQPQHF
TRBV19	TRBJ1-5	.	.	TGTGCCAGTATTCAAGACGGAGGGTATAGCAATCAGCCCCAGCATTTT	CASIQDGGYSNQPQHF
TRBV5-1	TRBJ2-1	.	many	TGCGCCAGCAGCTTGGTCGCGTCGGGACCCTCAGCTGAGCAGTTCTTC	CASSLVASGPSAEQFF
TRBV20-1	TRBJ2-5	.	.	TGCAGTGTCCCGACTAGACAAGAGACCCAGTACTTC	CSVPTRQETQYF
TRBV13	TRBJ2-7	.	many	TGTGCCAGCAGCTTTACAGTGTCCTACGAGCAGTACTTC	CASSFTVSYEQYF